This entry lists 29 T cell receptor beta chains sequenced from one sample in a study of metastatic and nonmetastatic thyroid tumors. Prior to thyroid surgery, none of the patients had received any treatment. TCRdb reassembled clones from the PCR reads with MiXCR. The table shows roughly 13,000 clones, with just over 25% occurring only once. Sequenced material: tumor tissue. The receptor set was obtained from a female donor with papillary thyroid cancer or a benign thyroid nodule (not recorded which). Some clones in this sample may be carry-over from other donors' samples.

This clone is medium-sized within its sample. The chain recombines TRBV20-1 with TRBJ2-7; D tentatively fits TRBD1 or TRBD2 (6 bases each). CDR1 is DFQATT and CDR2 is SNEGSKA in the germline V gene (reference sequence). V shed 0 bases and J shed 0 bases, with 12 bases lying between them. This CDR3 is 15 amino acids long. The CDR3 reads CSARDLGGPSYEQYF. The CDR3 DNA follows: TGCAGTGCTAGAGATCTGGGGGGCCCCTCCTACGAGCAGTACTTC.

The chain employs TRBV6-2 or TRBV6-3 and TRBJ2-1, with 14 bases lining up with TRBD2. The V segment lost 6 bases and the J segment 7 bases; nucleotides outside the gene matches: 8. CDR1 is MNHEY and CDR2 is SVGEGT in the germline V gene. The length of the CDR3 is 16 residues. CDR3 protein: CASRSGTSGSRNEQFF. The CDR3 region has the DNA TGTGCCAGCAGATCCGGGACTAGCGGGAGTAGGAATGAGCAGTTCTTC.

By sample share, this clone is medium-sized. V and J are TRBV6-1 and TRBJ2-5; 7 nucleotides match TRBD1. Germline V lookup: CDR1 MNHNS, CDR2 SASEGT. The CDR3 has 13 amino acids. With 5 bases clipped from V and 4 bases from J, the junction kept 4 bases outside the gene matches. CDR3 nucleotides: TGTGCCAGCAGTCGGACAGGCGCAGAGACCCAGTACTTC. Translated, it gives CASSRTGAETQYF.

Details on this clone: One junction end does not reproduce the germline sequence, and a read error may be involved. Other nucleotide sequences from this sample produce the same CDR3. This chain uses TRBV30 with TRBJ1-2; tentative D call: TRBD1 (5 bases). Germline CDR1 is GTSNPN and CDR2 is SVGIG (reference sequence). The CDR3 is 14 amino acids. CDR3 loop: CAWSVGGSNYGYTF. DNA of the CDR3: TGTGCCTGGAGTGTTGGGGGATCTAACTACGGCTACACCTTC.

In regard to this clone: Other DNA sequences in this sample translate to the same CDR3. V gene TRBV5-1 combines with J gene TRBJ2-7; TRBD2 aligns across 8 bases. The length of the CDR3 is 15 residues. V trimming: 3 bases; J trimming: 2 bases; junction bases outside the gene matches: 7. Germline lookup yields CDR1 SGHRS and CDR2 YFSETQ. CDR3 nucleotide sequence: TGCGCCAGCAGCTCACCGGGACTAGGAACCTACGAGCAGTACTTC. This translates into CASSSPGLGTYEQYF.

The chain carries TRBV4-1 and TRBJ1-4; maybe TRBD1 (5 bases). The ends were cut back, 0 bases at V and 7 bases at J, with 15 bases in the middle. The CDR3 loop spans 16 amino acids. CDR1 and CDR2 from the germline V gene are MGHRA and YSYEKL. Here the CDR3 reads CASSQEGWGRGEKLFF. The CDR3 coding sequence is TGCGCCAGCAGCCAAGAGGGGTGGGGGAGAGGTGAAAAACTGTTTTTT.

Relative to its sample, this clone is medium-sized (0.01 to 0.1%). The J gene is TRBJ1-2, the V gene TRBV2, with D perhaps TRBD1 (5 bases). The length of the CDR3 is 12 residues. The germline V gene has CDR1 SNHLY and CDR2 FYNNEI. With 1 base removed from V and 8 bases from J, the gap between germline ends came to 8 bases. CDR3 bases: TGTGCCAGCAGTGAAGGAGGGGTGGGCTACACCTTC. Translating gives CASSEGGVGYTF. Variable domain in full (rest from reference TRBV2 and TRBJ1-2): EPEVTQTPSHQVTQMGQEVILRCVPISNHLYFYWYRQILGQKVEFLVSFYNNEISEKSEIFDDQFSVERPDGSNFTLKIRSTKLEDSAMYFCASSEGGVGYTFGSGTRLTVV.

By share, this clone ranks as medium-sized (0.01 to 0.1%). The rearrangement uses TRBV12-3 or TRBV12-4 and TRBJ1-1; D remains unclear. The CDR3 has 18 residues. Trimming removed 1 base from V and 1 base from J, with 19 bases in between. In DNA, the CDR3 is TGTGCCAGCAGTTTAGAAAGATCACAGTTGGGAAAGAACACTGAAGCTTTCTTT. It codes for CASSLERSQLGKNTEAFF.

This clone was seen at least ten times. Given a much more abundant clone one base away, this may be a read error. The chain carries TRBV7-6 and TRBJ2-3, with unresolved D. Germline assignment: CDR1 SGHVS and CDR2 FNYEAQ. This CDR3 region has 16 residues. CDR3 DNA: TGTGCCGGCAGCTCCGGGCTTACTGGGAGCACAGATACGCAGTATTTT. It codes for CAGSSGLTGSTDTQYF. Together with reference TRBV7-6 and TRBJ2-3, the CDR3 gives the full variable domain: GAGVSQSPRYKVTKRGQDVALRCDPISGHVSLYWYRQALGQGPEFLTYFNYEAQQDKSGLPNDRFSAERPEGSISTLTIQRTEQRDSAMYRCAGSSGLTGSTDTQYFGPGTRLTVL.

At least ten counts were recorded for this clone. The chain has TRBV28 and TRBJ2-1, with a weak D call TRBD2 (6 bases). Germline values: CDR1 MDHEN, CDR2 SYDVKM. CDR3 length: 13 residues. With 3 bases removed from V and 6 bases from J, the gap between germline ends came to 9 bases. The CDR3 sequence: CASSFGGINEQFF. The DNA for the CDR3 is TGTGCCAGCAGTTTTGGGGGGATCAATGAGCAGTTCTTC.

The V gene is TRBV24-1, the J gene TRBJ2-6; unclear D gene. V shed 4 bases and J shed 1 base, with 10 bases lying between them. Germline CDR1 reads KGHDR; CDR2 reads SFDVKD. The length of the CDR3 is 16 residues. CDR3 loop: CATSERVGSGANVLTF. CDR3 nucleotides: TGTGCCACCAGTGAAAGGGTTGGTTCTGGGGCCAACGTCCTGACTTTC.

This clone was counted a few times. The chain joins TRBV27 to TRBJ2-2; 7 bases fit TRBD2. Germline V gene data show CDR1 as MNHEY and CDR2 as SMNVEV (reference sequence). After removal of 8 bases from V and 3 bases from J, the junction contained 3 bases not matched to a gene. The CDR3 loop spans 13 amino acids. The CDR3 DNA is TGTGCCAGCCAAGGACTAGACACCGGGGAGCTGTTTTTT. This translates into CASQGLDTGELFF.

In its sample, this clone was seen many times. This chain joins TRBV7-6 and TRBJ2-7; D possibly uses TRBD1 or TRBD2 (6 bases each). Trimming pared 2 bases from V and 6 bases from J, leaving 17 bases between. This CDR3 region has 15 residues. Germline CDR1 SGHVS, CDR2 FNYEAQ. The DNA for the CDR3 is TGTGCCAGCAGCTTATATTCGAATGGGGGGCCCGAGCAGTACTTC. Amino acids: CASSLYSNGGPEQYF. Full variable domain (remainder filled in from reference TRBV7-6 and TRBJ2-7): GAGVSQSPRYKVTKRGQDVALRCDPISGHVSLYWYRQALGQGPEFLTYFNYEAQQDKSGLPNDRFSAERPEGSISTLTIQRTEQRDSAMYRCASSLYSNGGPEQYFGPGTRLTVT.

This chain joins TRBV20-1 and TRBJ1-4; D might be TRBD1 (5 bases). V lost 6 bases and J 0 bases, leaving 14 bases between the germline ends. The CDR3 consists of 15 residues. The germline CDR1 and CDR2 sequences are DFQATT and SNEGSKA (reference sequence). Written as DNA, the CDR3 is TGCAGTGCCAGATGGGGGGGGTCAACTAATGAAAAACTGTTTTTT. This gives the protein CSARWGGSTNEKLFF.

CDR3 sequence (DNA): TGTGCCAGCAGTGGTGGGGACACTTGGCCGCTCAATGAGCAGTTCTTC. Translation: CASSGGDTWPLNEQFF. The V call is TRBV2, the J call TRBJ2-1, with D maybe TRBD1 (6 bases). CDR3 length equals 16 residues. Germline loops: CDR1 SNHLY, CDR2 FYNNEI. V lost 4 bases, J lost 6 bases, and 19 bases lay in between. Supplemented by reference TRBV2 and TRBJ2-1, the full variable domain reads EPEVTQTPSHQVTQMGQEVILRCVPISNHLYFYWYRQILGQKVEFLVSFYNNEISEKSEIFDDQFSVERPDGSNFTLKIRSTKLEDSAMYFCASSGGDTWPLNEQFFGPGTRLTVL.

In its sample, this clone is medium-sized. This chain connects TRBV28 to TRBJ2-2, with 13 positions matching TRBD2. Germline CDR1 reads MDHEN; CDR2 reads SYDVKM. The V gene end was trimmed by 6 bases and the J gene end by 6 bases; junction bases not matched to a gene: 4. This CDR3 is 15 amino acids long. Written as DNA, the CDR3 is TGTGCCAGCAGGTGGACTAGCGGGAGCCCCGGGGAGCTGTTTTTT. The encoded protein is CASRWTSGSPGELFF.

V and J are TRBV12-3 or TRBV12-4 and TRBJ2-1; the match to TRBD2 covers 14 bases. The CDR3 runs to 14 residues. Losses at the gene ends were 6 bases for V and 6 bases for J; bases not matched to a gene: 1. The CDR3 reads CASSGLAGGNEQFF. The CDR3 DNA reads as TGTGCCAGCAGCGGACTAGCGGGAGGCAATGAGCAGTTCTTC.

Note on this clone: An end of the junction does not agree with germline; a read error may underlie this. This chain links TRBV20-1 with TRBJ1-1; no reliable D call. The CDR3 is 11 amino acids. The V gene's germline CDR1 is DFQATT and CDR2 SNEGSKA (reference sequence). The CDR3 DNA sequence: TGCAGTGCTAGTGATAGCGCTGAATCTTTCTTT. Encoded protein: CSASDSAESFF.

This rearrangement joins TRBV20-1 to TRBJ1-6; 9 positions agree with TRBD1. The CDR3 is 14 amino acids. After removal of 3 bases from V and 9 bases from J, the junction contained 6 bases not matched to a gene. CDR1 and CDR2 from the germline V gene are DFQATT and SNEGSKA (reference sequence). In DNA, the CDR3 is TGCAGTGCTAGGGAGGACAGGGGAGCTTCACCCCTCCACTTT. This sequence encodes CSAREDRGASPLHF.

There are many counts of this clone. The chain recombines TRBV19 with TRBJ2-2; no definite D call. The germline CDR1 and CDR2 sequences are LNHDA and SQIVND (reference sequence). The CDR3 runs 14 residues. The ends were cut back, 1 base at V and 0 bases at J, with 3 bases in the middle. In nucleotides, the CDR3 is TGTGCCAGTAGTATAGTTGCGAACACCGGGGAGCTGTTTTTT. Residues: CASSIVANTGELFF.

This CDR3 is CASSQGVQQGGQPQHF. DNA of the CDR3: TGTGCCAGCAGCCAAGGGGTCCAACAGGGTGGCCAGCCCCAGCATTTT. V and J are TRBV3-1 and TRBJ1-5, with D possibly TRBD1 on 6 matching bases. This CDR3 has 16 residues. From germline, CDR1 is LGHDT and CDR2 YNNKEL (reference sequence). The V gene lost 1 base and the J gene lost 7 bases, with 17 bases spanning the gap.

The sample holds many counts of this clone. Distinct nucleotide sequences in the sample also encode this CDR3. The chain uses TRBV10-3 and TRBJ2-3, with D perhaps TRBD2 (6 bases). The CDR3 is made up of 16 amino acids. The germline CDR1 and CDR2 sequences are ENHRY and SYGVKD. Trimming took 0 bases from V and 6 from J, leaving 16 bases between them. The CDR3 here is CAISESTPTSRDTQYF. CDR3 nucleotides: TGTGCCATCAGTGAGTCGACTCCTACTAGCAGGGATACGCAGTATTTT.

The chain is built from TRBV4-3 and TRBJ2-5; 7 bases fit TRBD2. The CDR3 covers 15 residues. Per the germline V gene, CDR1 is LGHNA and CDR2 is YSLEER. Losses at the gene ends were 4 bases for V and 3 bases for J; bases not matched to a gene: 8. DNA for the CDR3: TGCGCCAGCAGCCCGAACCGGCTAGCGGAAGAGACCCAGTACTTC. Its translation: CASSPNRLAEETQYF.

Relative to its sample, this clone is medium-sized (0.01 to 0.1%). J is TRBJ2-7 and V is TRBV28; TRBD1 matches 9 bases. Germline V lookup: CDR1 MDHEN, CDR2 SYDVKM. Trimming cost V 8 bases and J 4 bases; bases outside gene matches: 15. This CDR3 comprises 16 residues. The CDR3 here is CASVAGGGTGLYEQYF. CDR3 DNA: TGTGCCAGCGTAGCCGGCGGCGGGACAGGGCTATACGAGCAGTACTTC.

The CDR3 DNA follows: TGCGCCAGCAGCCAGTCCGGGAGCCGAGAGCAGTACTTC. It specifies CASSQSGSREQYF. This sequence joins TRBV4-3 and TRBJ2-7; a weak D match, TRBD2 (6 bases). CDR1 is LGHNA, CDR2 YSLEER, per germline. The V end lost 3 bases, the J end lost 7 bases, and 13 bases lay between the germline ends. CDR3 length: 13 residues.

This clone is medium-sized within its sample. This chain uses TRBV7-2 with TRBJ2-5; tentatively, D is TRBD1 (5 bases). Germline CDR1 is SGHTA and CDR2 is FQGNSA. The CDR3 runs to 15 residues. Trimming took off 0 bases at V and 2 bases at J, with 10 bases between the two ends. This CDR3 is CASSLARVEQETQYF. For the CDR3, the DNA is TGTGCCAGCAGCTTAGCCAGGGTGGAGCAAGAGACCCAGTACTTC.

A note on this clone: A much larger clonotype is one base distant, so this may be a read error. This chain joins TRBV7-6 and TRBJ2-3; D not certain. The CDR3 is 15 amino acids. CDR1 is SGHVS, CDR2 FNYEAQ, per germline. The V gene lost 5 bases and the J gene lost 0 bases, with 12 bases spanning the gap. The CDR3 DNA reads TGTGCCAGCAGCCACCAAACCACTAGCACAGATACGCAGTATTTT. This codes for CASSHQTTSTDTQYF. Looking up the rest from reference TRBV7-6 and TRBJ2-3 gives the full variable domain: GAGVSQSPRYKVTKRGQDVALRCDPISGHVSLYWYRQALGQGPEFLTYFNYEAQQDKSGLPNDRFSAERPEGSISTLTIQRTEQRDSAMYRCASSHQTTSTDTQYFGPGTRLTVL.

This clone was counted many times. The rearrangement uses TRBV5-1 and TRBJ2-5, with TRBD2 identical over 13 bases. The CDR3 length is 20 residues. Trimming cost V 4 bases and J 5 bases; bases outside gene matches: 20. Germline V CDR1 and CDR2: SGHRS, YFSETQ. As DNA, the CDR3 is TGCGCCAGCAGCCCACCCCCGGGACTAGCGGGACAACTCTTCGGGGAGACCCAGTACTTC. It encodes CASSPPPGLAGQLFGETQYF.

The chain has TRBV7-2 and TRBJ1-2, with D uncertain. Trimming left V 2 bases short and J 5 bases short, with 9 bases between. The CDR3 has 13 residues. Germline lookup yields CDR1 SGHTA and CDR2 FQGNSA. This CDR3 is CASSLRVQYGYTF. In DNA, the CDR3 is TGTGCCAGCAGCTTACGGGTTCAGTATGGCTACACCTTC.